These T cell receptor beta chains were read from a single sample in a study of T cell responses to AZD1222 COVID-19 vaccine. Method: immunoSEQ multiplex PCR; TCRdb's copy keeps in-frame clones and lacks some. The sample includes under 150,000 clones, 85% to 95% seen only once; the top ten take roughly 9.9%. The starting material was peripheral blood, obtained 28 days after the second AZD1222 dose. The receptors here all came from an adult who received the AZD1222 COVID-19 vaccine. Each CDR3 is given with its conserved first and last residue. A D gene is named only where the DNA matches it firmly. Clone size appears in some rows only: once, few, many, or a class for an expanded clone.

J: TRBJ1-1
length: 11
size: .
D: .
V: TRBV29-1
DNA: TGCAGCGTTGAAGATCAAGGTAGGGCTTTCTTT
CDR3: CSVEDQGRAFF

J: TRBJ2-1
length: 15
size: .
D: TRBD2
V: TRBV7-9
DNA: TGTGCCAGCAGCTTTAGCGGGTTCTCCTACAATGAGCAGTTCTTC
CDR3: CASSFSGFSYNEQFF

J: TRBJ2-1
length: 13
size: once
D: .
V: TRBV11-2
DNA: TGTGCCAGCAGCTTCACTAGTTACAATGAGCAGTTCTTC
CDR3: CASSFTSYNEQFF

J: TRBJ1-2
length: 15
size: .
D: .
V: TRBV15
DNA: TGTGCCACCAGCAGAGCCGTCAGGAGTAACTATGGCTACACCTTC
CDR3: CATSRAVRSNYGYTF

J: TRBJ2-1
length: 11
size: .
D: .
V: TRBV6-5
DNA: TGTGCCAGCAGATGGCTAGCGGAGCAGTTCTTC
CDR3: CASRWLAEQFF

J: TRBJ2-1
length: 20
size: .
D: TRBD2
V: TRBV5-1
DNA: TGCGCCAGCAGCTTGACTGGCCGGACTAGCGGGGCCGTTTCCTACAATGAGCAGTTCTTC
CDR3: CASSLTGRTSGAVSYNEQFF

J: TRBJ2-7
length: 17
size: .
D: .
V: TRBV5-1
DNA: TGCGCCAGCAGCTTGGACCTTAGGGGTAAGCGCCCCTACGAGCAGTACTTC
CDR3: CASSLDLRGKRPYEQYF

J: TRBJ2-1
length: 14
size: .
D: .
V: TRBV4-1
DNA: TGCGCCAGCAGCCAGGAGAAGAGAAACAATGAGCAGTTCTTC
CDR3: CASSQEKRNNEQFF

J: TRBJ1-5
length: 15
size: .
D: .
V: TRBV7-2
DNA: TGTGCCAGCAGCTTATCTGTTGGTTGGAATCAGCCCCAGCATTTT
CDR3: CASSLSVGWNQPQHF

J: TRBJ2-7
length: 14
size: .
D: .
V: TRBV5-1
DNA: TGCGCCAGCAGCTTGTACTACGGCTCCTACGAGCAGTACTTC
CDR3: CASSLYYGSYEQYF

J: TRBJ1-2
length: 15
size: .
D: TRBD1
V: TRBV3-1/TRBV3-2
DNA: TGTGCCAGCAGCCCGAGTCTCGGCAGGGGGTATGGCTACACCTTC
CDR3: CASSPSLGRGYGYTF

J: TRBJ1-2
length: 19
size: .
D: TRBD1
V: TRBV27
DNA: TGTGCCAGCAGTCTGCAACCCCCGGGACAGGCATACGTTAGCTATGGCTACACCTTC
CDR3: CASSLQPPGQAYVSYGYTF

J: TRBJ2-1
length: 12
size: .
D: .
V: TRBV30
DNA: TGTGCCCATGGGGGCTCCTACAATGAGCAGTTCTTC
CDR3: CAHGGSYNEQFF

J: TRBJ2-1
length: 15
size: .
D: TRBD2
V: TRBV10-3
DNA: TGTGCCATCAGTGATGGGCTAGCGGTAAACAATGAGCAGTTCTTC
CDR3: CAISDGLAVNNEQFF

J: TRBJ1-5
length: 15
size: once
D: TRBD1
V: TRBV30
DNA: TGTGCCTGGAGTGGGAGACAGGGGGCCTATCAGCCCCAGCATTTT
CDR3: CAWSGRQGAYQPQHF

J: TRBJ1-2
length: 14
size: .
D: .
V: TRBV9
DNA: TGTGCCAGCAGCCCTTGGACAGAAAACTATGGCTACACCTTC
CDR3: CASSPWTENYGYTF

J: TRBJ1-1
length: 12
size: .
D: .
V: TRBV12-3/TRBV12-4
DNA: TGTGCCAGCAGTTTAAGGGGCGCTGAAGCTTTCTTT
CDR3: CASSLRGAEAFF

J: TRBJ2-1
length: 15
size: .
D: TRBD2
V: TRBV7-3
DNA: TGTGCCAGCAGCTCACTAGCGGGGGGGACATATGAGCAGTTCTTC
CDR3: CASSSLAGGTYEQFF

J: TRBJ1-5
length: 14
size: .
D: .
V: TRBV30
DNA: TGTGCCTGGAGTGCCGGGACTAACTATCAGCCCCAGCATTTT
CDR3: CAWSAGTNYQPQHF

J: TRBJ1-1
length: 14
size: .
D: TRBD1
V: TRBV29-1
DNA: TGCAGCGTTACGGAGGGACAGGCGAACACTGAAGCTTTCTTT
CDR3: CSVTEGQANTEAFF

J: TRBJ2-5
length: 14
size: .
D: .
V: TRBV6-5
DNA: TGTGCCAGCAGTCCCCAGGGCGACCAAGAGACCCAGTACTTC
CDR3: CASSPQGDQETQYF

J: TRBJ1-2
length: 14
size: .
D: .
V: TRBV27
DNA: TGTGCCAGCAGTCACAGGGACAACCGATTGGGCTACACCTTC
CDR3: CASSHRDNRLGYTF

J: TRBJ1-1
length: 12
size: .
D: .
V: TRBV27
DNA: TGTGCCAGCAGAAGTGGGGGGGCTCGGGCTTTCTTT
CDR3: CASRSGGARAFF

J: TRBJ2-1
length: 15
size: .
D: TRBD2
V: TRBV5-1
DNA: TGCGCCAGCAGCTTACTAGCGAGGAGTTACAATGAGCAGTTCTTC
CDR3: CASSLLARSYNEQFF

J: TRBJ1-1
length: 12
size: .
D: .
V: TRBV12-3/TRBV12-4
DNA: TGTGCCAGCAGTTTCTCGGACACTGAAGCTTTCTTT
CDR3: CASSFSDTEAFF

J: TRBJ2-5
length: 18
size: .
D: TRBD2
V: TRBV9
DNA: TGTGCCAGCAGCGCGACCGGGACTAGCGGGGGGCAGGGAGAGACCCAGTACTTC
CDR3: CASSATGTSGGQGETQYF

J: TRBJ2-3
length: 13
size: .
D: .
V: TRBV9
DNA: TGTGCCAGCAGCGTAGCAAGCACAGATACGCAGTATTTT
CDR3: CASSVASTDTQYF

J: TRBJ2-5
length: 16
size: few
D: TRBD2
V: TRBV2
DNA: TGTGCCAGCAGTGATCCTAGCGGGGACCCTCGGGAGACCCAGTACTTC
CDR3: CASSDPSGDPRETQYF

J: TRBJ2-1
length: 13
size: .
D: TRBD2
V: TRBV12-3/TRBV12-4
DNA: TGTGCCAGCAGTTTAAGGGGACTAGCTCAGCAGTTCTTC
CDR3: CASSLRGLAQQFF

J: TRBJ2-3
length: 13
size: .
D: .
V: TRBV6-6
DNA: TGTGCCAGCGACAGCCCAAGCACAGATACGCAGTATTTT
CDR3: CASDSPSTDTQYF

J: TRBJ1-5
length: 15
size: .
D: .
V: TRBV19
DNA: TGTGCCAGTACCAAAGCCTGGGGGCCCGGGCAGCCCCAGCATTTT
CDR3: CASTKAWGPGQPQHF

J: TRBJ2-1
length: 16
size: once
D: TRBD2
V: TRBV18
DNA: TGTGCCAGCTCACCAGAACTAGCGGGAGGGCGAGGTGAGCAGTTCTTC
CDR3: CASSPELAGGRGEQFF

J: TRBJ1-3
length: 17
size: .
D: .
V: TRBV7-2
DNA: TGTGCCAGCAGCTTCGAAAGTGCCGGCGGCTCTGGAAACACCATATATTTT
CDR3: CASSFESAGGSGNTIYF

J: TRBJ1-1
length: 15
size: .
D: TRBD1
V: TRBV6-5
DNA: TGTGCCAGCAGTTATGCTGGGACAGGGCCCACTGAAGCTTTCTTT
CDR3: CASSYAGTGPTEAFF

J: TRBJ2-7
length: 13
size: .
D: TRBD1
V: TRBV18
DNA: TGTGCCAGCTCACAGGGACAGCTTTACGAGCAGTACTTC
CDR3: CASSQGQLYEQYF

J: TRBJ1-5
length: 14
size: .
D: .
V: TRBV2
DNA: TGTGCCAGCAGTGAATCCGGGGGCGGCCAGCCCCAGCATTTT
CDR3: CASSESGGGQPQHF

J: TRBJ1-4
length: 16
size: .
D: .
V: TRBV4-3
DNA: TGCGCCAGCAGCCACGAAGCTAGGGCAACTAATGAAAAACTGTTTTTT
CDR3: CASSHEARATNEKLFF

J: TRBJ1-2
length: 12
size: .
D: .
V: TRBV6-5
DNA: TGTGCCATCGACGAGAGGGACTATGGCTACACCTTC
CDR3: CAIDERDYGYTF

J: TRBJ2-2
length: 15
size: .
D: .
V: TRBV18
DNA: TGTGCCAGCTCACCACCTTCCGTCCCCACCGGGGAGCTGTTTTTT
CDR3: CASSPPSVPTGELFF

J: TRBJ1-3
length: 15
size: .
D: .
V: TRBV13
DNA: TGTGCCAGCAGCCGCCGGTCTACCTCTGGAAACACCATATATTTT
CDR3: CASSRRSTSGNTIYF

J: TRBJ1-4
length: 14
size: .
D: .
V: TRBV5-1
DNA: TGCGCCAGCAGCTTTCTGGGGGTGGATGAAAAACTGTTTTTT
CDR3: CASSFLGVDEKLFF